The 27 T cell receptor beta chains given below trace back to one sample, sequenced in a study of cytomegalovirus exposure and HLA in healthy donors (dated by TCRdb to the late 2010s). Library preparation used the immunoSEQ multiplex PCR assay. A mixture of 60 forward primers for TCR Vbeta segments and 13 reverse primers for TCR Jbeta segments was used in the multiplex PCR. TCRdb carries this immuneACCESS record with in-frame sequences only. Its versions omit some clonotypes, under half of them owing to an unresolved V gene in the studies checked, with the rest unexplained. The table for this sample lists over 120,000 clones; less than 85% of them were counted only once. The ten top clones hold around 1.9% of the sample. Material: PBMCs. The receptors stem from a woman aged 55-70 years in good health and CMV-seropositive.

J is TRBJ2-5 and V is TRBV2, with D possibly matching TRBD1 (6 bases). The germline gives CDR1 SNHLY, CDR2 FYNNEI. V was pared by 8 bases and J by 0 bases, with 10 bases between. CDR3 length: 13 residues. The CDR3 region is CASSRDNQETQYF. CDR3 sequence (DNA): TGTGCCAGCTCCCGGGACAACCAAGAGACCCAGTACTTC.

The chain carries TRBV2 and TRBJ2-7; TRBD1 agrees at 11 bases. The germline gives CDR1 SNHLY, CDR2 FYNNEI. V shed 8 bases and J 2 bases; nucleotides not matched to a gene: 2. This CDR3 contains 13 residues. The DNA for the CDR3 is TGTGCCAGCGGACAGGGGGCTCCCTACGAGCAGTACTTC. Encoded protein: CASGQGAPYEQYF.

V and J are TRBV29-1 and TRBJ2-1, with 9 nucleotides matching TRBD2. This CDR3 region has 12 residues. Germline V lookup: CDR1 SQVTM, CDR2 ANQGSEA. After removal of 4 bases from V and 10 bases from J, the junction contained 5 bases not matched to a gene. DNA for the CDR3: TGCAGCGTTGCCAGCGGGAGGAACGAGCAGTTCTTC. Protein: CSVASGRNEQFF.

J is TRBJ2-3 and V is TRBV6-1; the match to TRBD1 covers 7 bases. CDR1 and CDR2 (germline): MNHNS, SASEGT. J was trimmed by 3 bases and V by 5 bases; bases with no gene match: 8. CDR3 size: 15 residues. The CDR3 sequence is CASSSDRVGTDTQYF. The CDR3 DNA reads TGTGCCAGCAGTAGCGACAGGGTCGGGACAGATACGCAGTATTTT.

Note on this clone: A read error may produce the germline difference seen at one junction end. The CDR3 reads CASSLGGTINEQFF. The CDR3 nucleotides read TGCGCAAGCAGCTTGGGTGGGACTATTAATGAGCAGTTCTTC. This chain links TRBV5-1 with TRBJ2-1; 7 bases match TRBD2. Germline CDR1 SGHRS, CDR2 YFSETQ. The CDR3 sequence is 14 residues long.

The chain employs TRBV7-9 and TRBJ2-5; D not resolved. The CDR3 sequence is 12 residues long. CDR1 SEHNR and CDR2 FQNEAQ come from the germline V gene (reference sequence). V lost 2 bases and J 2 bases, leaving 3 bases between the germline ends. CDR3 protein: CASSLRQETQYF. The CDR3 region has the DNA TGTGCCAGCAGCTTACGGCAAGAGACCCAGTACTTC.

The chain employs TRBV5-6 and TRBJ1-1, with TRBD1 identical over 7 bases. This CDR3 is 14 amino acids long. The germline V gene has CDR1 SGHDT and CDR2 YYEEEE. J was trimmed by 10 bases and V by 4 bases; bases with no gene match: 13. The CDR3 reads CASSREGGEARAFF. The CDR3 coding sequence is TGTGCCAGCAGCCGGGAAGGGGGCGAAGCTCGAGCTTTCTTT.

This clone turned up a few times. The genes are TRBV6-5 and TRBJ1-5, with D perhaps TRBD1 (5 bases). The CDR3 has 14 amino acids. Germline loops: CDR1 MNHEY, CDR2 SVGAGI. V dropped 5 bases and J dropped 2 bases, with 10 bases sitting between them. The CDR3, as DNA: TGTGCCAGCAGTAGACAGTGGGGCAATCAGCCCCAGCATTTT. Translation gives CASSRQWGNQPQHF.

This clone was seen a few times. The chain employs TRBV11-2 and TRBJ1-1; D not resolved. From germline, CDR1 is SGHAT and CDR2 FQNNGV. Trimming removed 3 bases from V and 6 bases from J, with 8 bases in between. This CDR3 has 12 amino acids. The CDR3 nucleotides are TGTGCCAGCAGCTTGCGAGGTTCTGAAGCTTTCTTT. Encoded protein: CASSLRGSEAFF.

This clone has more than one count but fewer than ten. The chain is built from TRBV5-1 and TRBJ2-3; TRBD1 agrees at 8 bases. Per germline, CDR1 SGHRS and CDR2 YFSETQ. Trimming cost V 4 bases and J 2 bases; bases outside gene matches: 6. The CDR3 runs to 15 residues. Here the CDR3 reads CASSPGQGDTDTQYF. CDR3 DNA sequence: TGCGCCAGCAGCCCAGGACAGGGAGACACAGATACGCAGTATTTT.

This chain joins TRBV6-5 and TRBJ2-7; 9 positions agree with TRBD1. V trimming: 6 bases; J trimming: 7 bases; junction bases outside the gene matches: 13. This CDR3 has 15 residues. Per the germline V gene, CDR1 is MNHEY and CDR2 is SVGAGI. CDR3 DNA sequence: TGTGCCAGCAGCTACAACCGGGACAGGGCCTTTGAGCAGTACTTC. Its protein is CASSYNRDRAFEQYF.

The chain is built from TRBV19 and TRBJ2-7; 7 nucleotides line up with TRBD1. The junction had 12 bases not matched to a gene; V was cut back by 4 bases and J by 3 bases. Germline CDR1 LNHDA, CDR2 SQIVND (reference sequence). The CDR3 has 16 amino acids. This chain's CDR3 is CASSTRQGLGFYEQYF. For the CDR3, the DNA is TGTGCCAGTAGTACCAGACAGGGCTTGGGCTTCTACGAGCAGTACTTC.

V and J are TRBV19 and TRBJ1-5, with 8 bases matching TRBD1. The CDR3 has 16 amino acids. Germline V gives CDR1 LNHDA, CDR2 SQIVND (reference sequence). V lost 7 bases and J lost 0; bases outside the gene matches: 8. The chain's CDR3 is CASTGGPGYSNQPQHF. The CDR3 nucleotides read TGTGCCAGTACAGGGGGCCCAGGGTATAGCAATCAGCCCCAGCATTTT.

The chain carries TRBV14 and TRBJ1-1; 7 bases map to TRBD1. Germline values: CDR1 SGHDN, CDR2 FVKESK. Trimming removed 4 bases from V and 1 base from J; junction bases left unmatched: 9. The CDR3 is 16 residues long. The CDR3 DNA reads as TGTGCCAGCAGCCTTTATTCCGGGACAGCGAACACTGAAGCTTTCTTT. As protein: CASSLYSGTANTEAFF.

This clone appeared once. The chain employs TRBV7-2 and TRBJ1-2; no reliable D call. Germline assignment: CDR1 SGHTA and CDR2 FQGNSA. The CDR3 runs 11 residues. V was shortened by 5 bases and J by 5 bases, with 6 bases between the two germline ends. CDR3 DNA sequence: TGTGCCAGCAGCAGGGAGTATGGCTACACCTTC. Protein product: CASSREYGYTF. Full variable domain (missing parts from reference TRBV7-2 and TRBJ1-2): GAGVSQSPSNKVTEKGKDVELRCDPISGHTALYWYRQSLGQGLEFLIYFQGNSAPDKSGLPSDRFSAERTGGSVSTLTIQRTQQEDSAVYLCASSREYGYTFGSGTRLTVV.

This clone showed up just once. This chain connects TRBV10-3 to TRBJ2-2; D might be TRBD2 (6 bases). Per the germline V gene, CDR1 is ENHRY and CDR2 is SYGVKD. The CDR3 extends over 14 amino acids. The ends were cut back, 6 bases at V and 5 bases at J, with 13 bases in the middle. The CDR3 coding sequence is TGTGCCATCAGGAGGGACTTGGGGACCGGGGAGCTGTTTTTT. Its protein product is CAIRRDLGTGELFF.

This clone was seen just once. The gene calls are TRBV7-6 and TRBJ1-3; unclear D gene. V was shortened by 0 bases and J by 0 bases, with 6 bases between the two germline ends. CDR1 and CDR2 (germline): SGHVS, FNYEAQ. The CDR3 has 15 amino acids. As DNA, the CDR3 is TGTGCCAGCAGCTTAGCCCAGTACTCTGGAAACACCATATATTTT. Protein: CASSLAQYSGNTIYF.

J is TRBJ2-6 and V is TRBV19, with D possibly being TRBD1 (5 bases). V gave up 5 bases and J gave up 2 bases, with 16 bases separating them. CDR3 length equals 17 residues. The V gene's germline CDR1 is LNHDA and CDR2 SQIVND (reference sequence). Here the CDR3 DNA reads TGTGCCAGTAGTTCGACATCGAACAGGCCTGGGGCCAACGTCCTGACTTTC. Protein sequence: CASSSTSNRPGANVLTF. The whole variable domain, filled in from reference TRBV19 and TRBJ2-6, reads DGGITQSPKYLFRKEGQNVTLSCEQNLNHDAMYWYRQDPGQGLRLIYYSQIVNDFQKGDIAEGYSVSREKKESFPLTVTSAQKNPTAFYLCASSSTSNRPGANVLTFGAGSRLTVL.

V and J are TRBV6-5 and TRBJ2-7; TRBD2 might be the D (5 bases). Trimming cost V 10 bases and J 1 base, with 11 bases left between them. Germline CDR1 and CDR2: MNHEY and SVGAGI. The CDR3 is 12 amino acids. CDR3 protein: CATASGSYEQYF. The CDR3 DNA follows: TGTGCCACTGCATCGGGATCCTACGAGCAGTACTTC.

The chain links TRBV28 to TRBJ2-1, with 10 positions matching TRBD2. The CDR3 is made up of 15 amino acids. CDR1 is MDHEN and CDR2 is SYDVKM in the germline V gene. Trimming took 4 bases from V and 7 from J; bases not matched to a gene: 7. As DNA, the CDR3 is TGTGCCAGCAGTTCCGCTAGCGGGAGTCAAAATGAGCAGTTCTTC. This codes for CASSSASGSQNEQFF.

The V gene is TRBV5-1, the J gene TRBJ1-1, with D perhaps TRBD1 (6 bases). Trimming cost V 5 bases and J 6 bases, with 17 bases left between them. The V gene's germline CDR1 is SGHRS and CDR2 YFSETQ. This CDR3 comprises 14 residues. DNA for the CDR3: TGCGCCAGCAGTTCCACAGGGAACAATGCTGAAGCTTTCTTT. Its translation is CASSSTGNNAEAFF. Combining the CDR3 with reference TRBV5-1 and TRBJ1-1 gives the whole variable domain KAGVTQTPRYLIKTRGQQVTLSCSPISGHRSVSWYQQTPGQGLQFLFEYFSETQRNKGNFPGRFSGRQFSNSRSEMNVSTLELGDSALYLCASSSTGNNAEAFFGQGTRLTVV.

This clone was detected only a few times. CDR3 residues: CASSQAGNSNQPQHF. The CDR3, as DNA: TGCGCCAGCAGCCAAGCAGGGAATAGCAATCAGCCCCAGCATTTT. V gene TRBV4-1 combines with J gene TRBJ1-5; TRBD1 might be the D (5 bases). In germline, CDR1 is MGHRA, CDR2 YSYEKL. The CDR3 loop spans 15 amino acids. Trimming shortened V by 1 base and J by 0 bases, and 7 bases separated the two germline ends.

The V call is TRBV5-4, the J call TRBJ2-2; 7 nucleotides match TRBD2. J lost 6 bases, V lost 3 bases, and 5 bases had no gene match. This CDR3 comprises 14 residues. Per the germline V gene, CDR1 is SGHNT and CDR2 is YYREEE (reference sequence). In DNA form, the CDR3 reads TGTGCCAGCAGCTCCACGACTAGCCCCGGGGAGCTGTTTTTT. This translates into CASSSTTSPGELFF.

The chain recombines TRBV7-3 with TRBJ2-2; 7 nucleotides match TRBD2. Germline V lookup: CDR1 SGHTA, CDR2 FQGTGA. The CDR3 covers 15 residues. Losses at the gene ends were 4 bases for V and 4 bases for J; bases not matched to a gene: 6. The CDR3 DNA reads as TGTGCCAGCAGCTCGCGGGAGTTCGGCACCGGGGAGCTGTTTTTT. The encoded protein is CASSSREFGTGELFF.

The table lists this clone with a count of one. The CDR3 loop is CASTVVAARAYGYTF. Here the CDR3 DNA reads TGTGCCAGCACCGTCGTGGCGGCCAGGGCCTATGGCTACACCTTC. The V gene is TRBV28, the J gene TRBJ1-2, with D possibly being TRBD1 (5 bases). Germline V CDR1 and CDR2: MDHEN, SYDVKM. V lost 7 bases and J 4 bases, leaving 19 bases between the germline ends. This CDR3 spans 15 amino acids.

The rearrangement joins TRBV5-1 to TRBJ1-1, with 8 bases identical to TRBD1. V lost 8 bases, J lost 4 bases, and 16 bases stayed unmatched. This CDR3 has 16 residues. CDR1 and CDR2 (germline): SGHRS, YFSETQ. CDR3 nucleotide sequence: TGCGCCAGTTCTGATAGAACCGGGACAGGCTTCACTGAAGCTTTCTTT. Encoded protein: CASSDRTGTGFTEAFF.

The CDR3 region is CASAAGDGYTF. As DNA, the CDR3 is TGTGCCTCCGCAGCGGGGGATGGCTACACCTTC. The chain recombines TRBV5-3 with TRBJ1-2; a possible D gene is TRBD1 (5 bases). TRBV5-3 is identified as an open reading frame with a role that is uncertain. This CDR3 contains 11 residues. Trimming took 10 bases from V and 6 from J, leaving 13 bases between them.